Below are 28 T cell receptor beta chains sequenced from a single sample in a study of a mutant IDH1 vaccine in newly diagnosed glioma. Specified time point: week 11, during vaccination. What each vaccine dose contained was 300 ug of mutant IDH1 20-mer peptide, accompanied by topical imiquimod. These receptors are not linked to any known antigen. Clones were read by immunoSEQ multiplex PCR, and TCRdb kept only the in-frame ones, dropping some. The table records 25,000 to 35,000 clones, 85% to 90% of them present only once. Sequenced here: PBMCs, sampled from a glioma patient whose treatment included an IDH1 peptide vaccine. The receptors stem from a man aged 18 to 30 with glioma.

This clone was picked up one time. Different DNA sequences within this sample yield the same CDR3. The CDR3 here is CAWSRSGELFF. The DNA for the CDR3 is TGTGCCTGGAGCAGGAGCGGGGAGCTGTTTTTT. The J gene is TRBJ2-2, the V gene TRBV30; D is uncertain. This CDR3 has 11 residues. In germline, CDR1 is GTSNPN, CDR2 SVGIG (reference sequence). Trimming shortened V by 3 bases and J by 7 bases, and 6 bases separated the two germline ends.

This chain links TRBV6-4 with TRBJ2-7, with 10 positions matching TRBD2. This CDR3 contains 18 residues. Germline V gives CDR1 MRHNA, CDR2 SNTAGT. The V and J ends lost 0 bases and 3 bases, in that order; junction bases with no gene match: 11. In nucleotides, the CDR3 is TGTGCCAGCAGTGACTCAAGCGGGAGGGCCATAGCGGTCTACGAGCAGTACTTC. Translated: CASSDSSGRAIAVYEQYF.

This chain connects TRBV5-4 to TRBJ2-5, with TRBD1 as a possible D gene (6 bases). V dropped 4 bases and J dropped 5 bases, with 12 bases sitting between them. The CDR3 sequence is 13 residues long. Germline V gene sequence: CDR1 SGHNT, CDR2 YYREEE (reference sequence). The CDR3 bases are TGTGCCAGCAGCCCAACAGGGTTGGAGACCCAGTACTTC. Its translation is CASSPTGLETQYF.

This chain joins TRBV28 and TRBJ2-1, with 13 positions matching TRBD2. Trimming removed 5 bases from V and 6 bases from J; junction bases left unmatched: 28. The CDR3 totals 23 residues. In germline, CDR1 is MDHEN, CDR2 SYDVKM. CDR3 sequence: CASSITTFSREGLAGEYSNEQFF. The CDR3 region has the DNA TGTGCCAGCAGTATTACAACGTTTAGTCGCGAAGGACTAGCGGGAGAATATAGCAATGAGCAGTTCTTC.

As DNA, the CDR3 is TGTGCCAGCAGCTTAGAGTCAGGGGGTCAGCCCCAGCATTTT. It is translated as CASSLESGGQPQHF. This chain uses TRBV7-9 with TRBJ1-5; TRBD1 matches at 7 bases. Unmatched junction bases numbered 3, after V lost 1 base and J lost 6 bases. The CDR3 sequence is 14 residues long. Per germline, CDR1 SEHNR and CDR2 FQNEAQ (reference sequence).

CDR3 bases: TGTGCCAGTAGTATCGGCGGGATTGTCACCGGGGAGCTGTTTTTT. Its protein product is CASSIGGIVTGELFF. The chain links TRBV19 to TRBJ2-2; D might be TRBD2 (6 bases). The V end lost 3 bases, the J end lost 4 bases, and 12 bases lay between the germline ends. The CDR3 has 15 amino acids. CDR1 and CDR2 (germline): LNHDA, SQIVND (reference sequence).

V is TRBV6-6 and J is TRBJ2-3; D unclear. This CDR3 is built from 15 residues. Germline CDR1 MNHNY, CDR2 SVGAGI (reference sequence). Trimming shortened V by 2 bases and J by 6 bases, and 15 bases separated the two germline ends. This CDR3 reads CASSYPVRDGDTQYF. CDR3 sequence (DNA): TGTGCCAGCAGTTACCCCGTACGAGATGGGGATACGCAGTATTTT.

V and J are TRBV6-1 and TRBJ2-5; possible D gene TRBD1, 6 bases. This CDR3 contains 14 residues. Germline CDR1 and CDR2: MNHNS and SASEGT. Trimming took off 2 bases at V and 5 bases at J, with 12 bases between the two ends. CDR3 DNA sequence: TGTGCCAGCAGTGAAAATACAGGGCGGGAGACCCAGTACTTC. Translating gives CASSENTGRETQYF.

The genes are TRBV7-2 and TRBJ2-3, with D possibly being TRBD1 (6 bases). Trimming pared 1 base from V and 8 bases from J, leaving 16 bases between. The CDR3 is 15 residues long. Looked up from germline, CDR1 is SGHTA and CDR2 is FQGNSA. CDR3 DNA: TGTGCCAGCAGCTTAGAACCAGGGGTGGGTGGTACGCAGTATTTT. It codes for CASSLEPGVGGTQYF. The variable domain in full, completed from reference TRBV7-2 and TRBJ2-3, reads GAGVSQSPSNKVTEKGKDVELRCDPISGHTALYWYRQSLGQGLEFLIYFQGNSAPDKSGLPSDRFSAERTGGSVSTLTIQRTQQEDSAVYLCASSLEPGVGGTQYFGPGTRLTVL.

This clone has a handful of counts. The sample has other DNA sequences that encode this CDR3 too. This chain links TRBV4-3 with TRBJ1-2; no clear D gene. The germline CDR1 and CDR2 sequences are LGHNA and YSLEER. Trimming stripped 0 bases from V and 2 bases from J, with 10 bases between. The CDR3 loop spans 15 amino acids. The CDR3, as DNA: TGCGCCAGCAGCCAAGATCGAGGGTCCAACTATGGCTACACCTTC. Its translation is CASSQDRGSNYGYTF.

This clone has just one count. V usage is TRBV7-9 and J usage is TRBJ1-1, with a possible D match to TRBD1 (5 bases). Per the germline V gene, CDR1 is SEHNR and CDR2 is FQNEAQ (reference sequence). Trimming removed 4 bases from V and 1 base from J, with 16 bases in between. CDR3 length: 16 amino acids. The CDR3 coding sequence is TGTGCCAGCAGCTCGTCGAGGGACCATGGGAACACTGAAGCTTTCTTT. Translating it yields CASSSSRDHGNTEAFF. Filled out from reference TRBV7-9 and TRBJ1-1, the complete variable domain reads DTGVSQNPRHKITKRGQNVTFRCDPISEHNRLYWYRQTLGQGPEFLTYFQNEAQLEKSRLLSDRFSAERPKGSFSTLEIQRTEQGDSAMYLCASSSSRDHGNTEAFFGQGTRLTVV.

The table lists this clone with a count of one. The chain's CDR3 is CASSPTGVTGELFF. The CDR3 DNA reads TGCGCCAGCAGCCCCACAGGGGTGACCGGGGAGCTGTTTTTT. This chain connects TRBV5-1 to TRBJ2-2, with 7 bases that match TRBD1. This CDR3 has 14 amino acids. V lost 4 bases to trimming and J lost 5 bases; unmatched junction nucleotides: 5. Germline CDR1 and CDR2: SGHRS and YFSETQ.

The chain recombines TRBV4-2 with TRBJ1-2; 8 nucleotides align to TRBD1. The length of the CDR3 is 16 residues. Trimming at V came to 4 bases and at J to 2 bases, leaving 9 bases not matched to a gene. Germline CDR1 is LGHNA and CDR2 is YNFKEQ. CDR3 region: CASSPSWDRQNYGYTF. In DNA form, the CDR3 reads TGTGCCAGCAGCCCCTCATGGGACAGGCAAAACTATGGCTACACCTTC.

This clone was observed a handful of times. The rearrangement joins TRBV7-2 to TRBJ1-1, with 7 bases matching TRBD1. The CDR3 is 14 residues long. Germline V gene data show CDR1 as SGHTA and CDR2 as FQGNSA. Unmatched junction bases numbered 4, after V lost 5 bases and J lost 1 base. Here the CDR3 DNA reads TGTGCCAGCAGCCTGGACAGGACGAACACTGAAGCTTTCTTT. Amino acid sequence: CASSLDRTNTEAFF.

V is TRBV19 and J is TRBJ2-2, with 9 bases that match TRBD1. Germline V gives CDR1 LNHDA, CDR2 SQIVND (reference sequence). V shed 7 bases and J 6 bases; nucleotides not matched to a gene: 15. CDR3 length equals 17 residues. Here the CDR3 reads CASTLTLGQGRAGELFF. The CDR3 bases are TGTGCCAGTACCCTAACTTTGGGACAGGGAAGAGCCGGGGAGCTGTTTTTT.

This chain joins TRBV7-9 and TRBJ1-5; 7 bases match TRBD1. Trimming at V came to 5 bases and at J to 7 bases, leaving 5 bases not matched to a gene. Per germline, CDR1 SEHNR and CDR2 FQNEAQ (reference sequence). This CDR3 has 13 residues. The CDR3 sequence: CASSATGDQPQHF. DNA for the CDR3: TGTGCCAGCAGCGCTACAGGGGACCAGCCCCAGCATTTT.

The chain combines TRBV5-6 with TRBJ2-5, with D possibly matching TRBD2 (6 bases). Germline-derived CDR1 and CDR2 are SGHDT and YYEEEE. The CDR3 has 14 amino acids. V lost 3 bases to trimming and J lost 2 bases, with 11 bases between them. The CDR3 loop is CASSSLAKQETQYF. The DNA for the CDR3 is TGTGCCAGCAGCTCTCTAGCGAAACAAGAGACCCAGTACTTC. The variable domain in full, with the rest retrieved from reference TRBV5-6 and TRBJ2-5, is DAGVTQSPTHLIKTRGQQVTLRCSPKSGHDTVSWYQQALGQGPQFIFQYYEEEERQRGNFPDRFSGHQFPNYSSELNVNALLLGDSALYLCASSSLAKQETQYFGPGTRLLVL.

CDR3 sequence (DNA): TGTGCCAGCAGTTCCGGGACAGGGGGCCTCAATGAGCAGTTCTTC. Translated: CASSSGTGGLNEQFF. This chain connects TRBV6-5 to TRBJ2-1; 12 bases line up with TRBD1. Germline values: CDR1 MNHEY, CDR2 SVGAGI. V lost 4 bases and J lost 6; bases outside the gene matches: 4. The CDR3 loop spans 15 amino acids.

The chain is built from TRBV4-1 and TRBJ2-6; D remains unclear. CDR3 size: 16 residues. Trimming took off 5 bases at V and 0 bases at J, with 11 bases between the two ends. Germline V gene sequence: CDR1 MGHRA, CDR2 YSYEKL. DNA for the CDR3: TGCGCCAGCAGCGGACCAGCATACTCTGGGGCCAACGTCCTGACTTTC. This gives the protein CASSGPAYSGANVLTF.

The chain combines TRBV2 with TRBJ1-3; D uncertain. This CDR3 region has 15 residues. The V gene's germline CDR1 is SNHLY and CDR2 FYNNEI. The V end lost 6 bases, the J end lost 0 bases, and 12 bases lay between the germline ends. The CDR3, as DNA: TGTGCCAGCAGGCCTTGGACGAGCTCTGGAAACACCATATATTTT. Protein product: CASRPWTSSGNTIYF.

V gene TRBV6-5 combines with J gene TRBJ2-1; 7 bases match TRBD1. From germline, CDR1 is MNHEY and CDR2 SVGAGI. The CDR3 length is 16 residues. V lost 4 bases and J lost 5; bases outside the gene matches: 11. The CDR3 bases are TGTGCCAGCAGTTCCCTCACGACAGGGTTGAACAATGAGCAGTTCTTC. Its protein product is CASSSLTTGLNNEQFF.

Points on this clone: At one of its ends the junction is not consistent with the germline gene, which may arise from a read error. This chain uses TRBV5-5 with TRBJ2-7; maybe TRBD1 (6 bases). This CDR3 region has 15 residues. Germline V CDR1 and CDR2: SGHKS, YYEKEE (reference sequence). This chain's CDR3 is CASSTPDRGGTSSNF. As DNA, the CDR3 is TGTGCCAGCAGTACTCCGGACAGAGGAGGAACGAGCAGTAACTTC.

The V call is TRBV7-2, the J call TRBJ2-6; 10 bases line up with TRBD2. Per germline, CDR1 SGHTA and CDR2 FQGNSA. There are 19 residues in the CDR3. The V segment lost 2 bases and the J segment 0 bases; nucleotides outside the gene matches: 7. This CDR3 reads CASSLMGLALSSGANVLTF. The CDR3 DNA follows: TGTGCCAGCAGCTTAATGGGACTAGCGTTATCCTCTGGGGCCAACGTCCTGACTTTC.

The count of this clone is one. V and J are TRBV7-9 and TRBJ2-1; perhaps TRBD2 as D (7 bases). This CDR3 has 15 residues. V lost 5 bases and J 8 bases, leaving 19 bases between the germline ends. Germline CDR1 SEHNR, CDR2 FQNEAQ (reference sequence). DNA for the CDR3: TGTGCCAGCAGCATAACAGGGAGGGGGATGGATGAGCAGTTCTTC. Translating gives CASSITGRGMDEQFF.

V gene TRBV29-1 combines with J gene TRBJ2-2, with TRBD1 matching 12 bases. The trim removed 6 bases at V and 8 bases at J, leaving 7 bases unmatched. In germline, CDR1 is SQVTM, CDR2 ANQGSEA. The CDR3 extends over 14 amino acids. The CDR3 DNA follows: TGCAGCGTCGCCGGGACAGGGGGCAGGGGGGAGCTGTTTTTT. Translation: CSVAGTGGRGELFF.

This sequence joins TRBV6-5 and TRBJ2-2; 8 nucleotides line up with TRBD1. CDR1 is MNHEY and CDR2 is SVGAGI in the germline V gene. V dropped 7 bases and J dropped 5; count of bases not matched to a gene: 9. CDR3 length: 15 amino acids. The CDR3 protein is CASKNPGQVTGELFF. The CDR3 DNA is TGTGCCAGCAAAAATCCGGGACAGGTGACCGGGGAGCTGTTTTTT.

This sequence joins TRBV7-9 and TRBJ2-7; no definite D call. CDR1 and CDR2 (germline): SEHNR, FQNEAQ (reference sequence). The V and J ends lost 5 bases and 2 bases respectively, with 10 bases between them. The CDR3 sequence is 13 residues long. CDR3 sequence reads: CASSTPPAYEQYF. CDR3 coding DNA: TGTGCCAGCAGCACCCCTCCAGCCTACGAGCAGTACTTC.

J is TRBJ1-5 and V is TRBV6-6; maybe TRBD1 (6 bases). V was shortened by 7 bases and J by 5 bases, with 15 bases between the two germline ends. The CDR3 totals 14 residues. Germline V gene data show CDR1 as MNHNY and CDR2 as SVGAGI (reference sequence). The CDR3: CASTKDSSYQPQHF. CDR3 DNA: TGTGCCAGCACCAAGGACAGTTCCTATCAGCCCCAGCATTTT.